This TCR beta chain was sequenced for a study of T-cell memory formation after mild COVID-19. CDR1 is DFQATT and CDR2 is SNEGSKA in the germline V gene (reference sequence). The CDR3 consists of 14 residues. The V segment lost 3 bases and the J segment 3 bases; nucleotides outside the gene matches: 1. Sample barcodes and UMIs were carried by the TCR alpha and TCR beta cDNA libraries that 5'RACE generated with constant-segment primers. TCRdb redid the calling of the 5' RACE reads with MiXCR, one entry per CDR3 protein. This sample carries more than 150,000 distinct CDR3 sequences, roughly 18% of them seen once, and the ten largest clones take 3.5% to 5%.

The origin of this receptor is a man aged 18-30 years who had mild COVID-19 (a few samples of this study predate the infection). Cell type and time point are not known. The sample taken for sequencing was PBMCs or a T cell subset sorted from them (not recorded which). This rearrangement joins TRBV20-1 to TRBJ2-3; 12 bases map to TRBD2. The DNA for the CDR3 is TGCAGTGCTAGGACTAGCGGGGGAACAGATACGCAGTATTTT. Translation: CSARTSGGTDTQYF.